Given below is one T cell receptor (beta chain) in context. The antigen it binds to is not known. No clone much larger than this one lies a single base away; base qualities are absent. This entry belongs to a study of T cell repertoires in breast cancer listed by TCRdb under 2016. Describing the broader study: The study profiled tumors, lymph nodes and peripheral blood lymphocytes from breast cancer patients, plus peripheral blood from healthy control donors. On average, around 500,000 sequences per sample and about 11 reads per input cell were obtained by sequencing. Tumor-free lymph nodes were processed without enzymatic digestion, and Ficoll was used to separate blood samples. Given the low mutational burden of breast cancer and the rarity of common mutations in breast cancer, it was reasoned that TCRs shared between breast cancer patients would target shared antigens. The controls were nine healthy donors whose age range was similar to that of the patients. Tumors and tumor-involved lymph nodes were minced, digested with Liberase and DNase, and then passed through 70-um and 40-um filters. ER+/PR+ status was present in the majority of the approximately 23 patient tumors that were analyzed for shared TCRs.

Summary of the overall study and its limitations: Discarding singleton TCRs and sampling only part of each tumor may have missed genuine antitumor clones. Shared TCRs were encoded by various nucleotide sequences, which suggests selection and expansion based on antigen. TRBV7 predominated among shared TCRs, which may reflect tumor recognition or a mispriming bias from eight TRBV7 primers. Fewer than 20 TCR pairs were shared across seven or more patient tumors and rarely found in control blood, suggesting possible tumor specificity. Tumor-involved sentinel lymph nodes shared about fourfold more TCRs with matched tumor repertoires than tumor-free nodes (around 8% versus 2.1%). Emulsion RT-PCR was considered qualitative rather than quantitative, because transcript abundance and primer differences skewed the recovery of clones.

The method behind the library was emulsion pairing. Unpaired genes were suppressed by a second nested PCR with blocking oligos, after which a third nested PCR added Illumina adaptors and barcodes. Each master mix for emulsion RT-PCR held roughly 5,000-280,000 T cells along with C-region, Stepout and V-region primers. Emulsions were generated with the Micellula Emulsion and Purification Kit, and RT-PCR used Qiagen OneStep RT-PCR reagents. Pooled libraries were sequenced with paired-end 2 x 250 reads on an Illumina MiSeq. The published analysis was carried out like this. In Galaxy, read pairs were joined and then clipped at the engineered overlap into separate alpha and beta files, and any unclipped reads were discarded. To assign alpha-beta pairs, the researchers used CompleteTCR, a MiTCR-based pipeline that relies on an R script to link chains sharing read cluster identifiers. TCR sequences that were observed only once, about 1-3% of the total, were removed as potential sequencing errors. The raw public data were reprocessed by TCRdb itself: fastp quality trimming at Q25, MiXCR clonotype calling, in-frame beta chains only. Duplicate CDR3 protein sequences are folded into a single record with the most common DNA and genes. The authors' filters were not applied to this entry. This sample holds around 43,000 distinct CDR3 sequences; roughly 44% were observed only once. The ten largest account for 55% to 75% of the sample.

There are 16 amino acids in the CDR3, from cysteine to phenylalanine inclusive. The DNA shown is the 48-base CDR3, in frame from base 1. V ends up 4 bases short and J 4 bases short, with an unmatched junction base count of 9. Taken from the germline V gene, the CDR1 and CDR2 loops are SGHVS and FNYEAQ. To analyze paired alpha-beta TCRs of CD8+ T cells, the researchers used an expanded emulsion RT-PCR method with primers covering all TCR V genes. CD8+ T cells were isolated with a CD8 positive selection kit and were then incubated overnight in approximately 10 IU/mL IL-2 prior to emulsion RT-PCR. The V gene is TRBV7-6 and the J gene is TRBJ1-3, with TRBD1 identical over 8 junction bases. The sequenced sample consisted of CD8+ T cells. This TCR was recovered from a pool of human donors with breast cancer or a healthy control (not recorded which). The CDR3 here reads CASSSGTGPTGNTIYF. In nucleotide form, the sequence is TGTGCCAGCAGCTCCGGGACAGGACCAACGGGAAACACCATATATTTT.